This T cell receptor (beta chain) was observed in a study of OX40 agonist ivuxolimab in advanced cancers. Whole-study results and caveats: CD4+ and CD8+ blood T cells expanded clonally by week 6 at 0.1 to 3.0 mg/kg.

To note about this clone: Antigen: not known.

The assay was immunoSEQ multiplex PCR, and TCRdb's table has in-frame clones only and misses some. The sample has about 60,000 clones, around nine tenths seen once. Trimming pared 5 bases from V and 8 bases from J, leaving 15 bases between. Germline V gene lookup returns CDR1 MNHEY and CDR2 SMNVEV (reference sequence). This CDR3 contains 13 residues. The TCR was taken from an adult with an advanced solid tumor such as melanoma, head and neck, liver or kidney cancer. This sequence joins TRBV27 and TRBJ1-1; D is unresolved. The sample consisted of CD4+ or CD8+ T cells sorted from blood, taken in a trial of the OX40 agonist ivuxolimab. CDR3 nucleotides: TGTGCCAGCAGTGGTTGGCAGATGGGGGAAGCTTTCTTT. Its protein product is CASSGWQMGEAFF.